Each of the 4 T cell receptor beta chains below was sequenced from the same sample in a study of T cell responses to AZD1222 COVID-19 vaccine. Profiling relied on immunoSEQ multiplex PCR, and the TCRdb table lists in-frame clones only, not all of them. The sample includes under 150,000 clones, roughly 89% of them seen just once. The sequences come from peripheral blood, collected 28 days after the second AZD1222 dose. The source of these receptors is an adult who received the AZD1222 COVID-19 vaccine.

This chain uses TRBV9 with TRBJ1-4; D remains unclear. The germline V gene encodes CDR1 SGDLS and CDR2 YYNGEE. Between the trimmed V and J ends, which lost 0 bases and 5 bases, there was a span of 8 bases. The CDR3 contains 14 residues. CDR3 region: CASSVDPENEKLFF. The CDR3 coding sequence is TGTGCCAGCAGCGTAGATCCGGAGAATGAAAAACTGTTTTTT. Using reference TRBV9 and TRBJ1-4 for the parts outside the CDR3, the full variable domain is DSGVTQTPKHLITATGQRVTLRCSPRSGDLSVYWYQQSLDQGLQFLIQYYNGEERAKGNILERFSAQQFPDLHSELNLSSLELGDSALYFCASSVDPENEKLFFGSGTQLSVL.

CDR3 residues: CASSTTSAQAYEQYF. The CDR3 region has the DNA TGTGCCAGTAGCACTACTAGCGCTCAGGCCTACGAGCAGTACTTC. The chain employs TRBV19 and TRBJ2-7; 7 nucleotides line up with TRBD2. CDR3 length equals 15 residues. CDR1 is LNHDA and CDR2 is SQIVND in the germline V gene (reference sequence). The J segment lost 2 bases and the V segment lost 6 bases, leaving 10 bases of the junction unmatched.

The chain is built from TRBV19 and TRBJ2-1, with 10 bases aligning to TRBD2. The CDR3 extends over 14 amino acids. V trimming: 7 bases; J trimming: 9 bases; junction bases outside the gene matches: 9. Germline-derived CDR1 and CDR2 are LNHDA and SQIVND (reference sequence). Here the CDR3 DNA reads TGTGCCAGTAAAAAGCGGGAGGGCCTGGGTGAGCAGTTCTTC. It translates to CASKKREGLGEQFF.

This clone appeared a single time. The chain combines TRBV5-1 with TRBJ2-5, with D perhaps TRBD1 (5 bases). CDR3 length: 13 amino acids. The V gene's germline CDR1 is SGHRS and CDR2 YFSETQ. Trimming took off 3 bases at V and 5 bases at J, with 11 bases between the two ends. CDR3 amino acids: CASSSQVVETQYF. Written as DNA, the CDR3 is TGCGCCAGCAGCTCACAGGTCGTGGAGACCCAGTACTTC.